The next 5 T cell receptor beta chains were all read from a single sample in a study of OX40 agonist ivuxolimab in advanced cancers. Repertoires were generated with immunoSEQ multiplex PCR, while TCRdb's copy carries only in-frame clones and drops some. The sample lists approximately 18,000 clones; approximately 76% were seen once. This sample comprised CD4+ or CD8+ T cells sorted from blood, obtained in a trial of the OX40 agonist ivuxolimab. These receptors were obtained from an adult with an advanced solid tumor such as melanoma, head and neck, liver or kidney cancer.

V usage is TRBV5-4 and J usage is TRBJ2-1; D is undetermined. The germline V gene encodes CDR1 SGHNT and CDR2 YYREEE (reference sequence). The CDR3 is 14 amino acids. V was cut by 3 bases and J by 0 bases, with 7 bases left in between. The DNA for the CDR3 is TGTGCCAGCAGCTCCCTTGGCTCCTACAATGAGCAGTTCTTC. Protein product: CASSSLGSYNEQFF.

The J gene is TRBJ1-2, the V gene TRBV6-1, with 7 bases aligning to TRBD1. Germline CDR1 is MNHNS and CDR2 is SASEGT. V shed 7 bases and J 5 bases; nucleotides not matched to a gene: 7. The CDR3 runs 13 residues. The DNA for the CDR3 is TGTGCCAGCACTGGACAGGACGATTATGGCTACACCTTC. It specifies CASTGQDDYGYTF.

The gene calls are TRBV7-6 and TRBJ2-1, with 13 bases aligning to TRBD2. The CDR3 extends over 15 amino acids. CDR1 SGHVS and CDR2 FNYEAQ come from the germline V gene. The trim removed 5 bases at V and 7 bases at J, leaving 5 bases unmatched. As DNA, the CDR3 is TGTGCCAGCAGCCCAGGACTAGCGGGAGCTAATGAGCAGTTCTTC. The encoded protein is CASSPGLAGANEQFF. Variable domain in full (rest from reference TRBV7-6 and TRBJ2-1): GAGVSQSPRYKVTKRGQDVALRCDPISGHVSLYWYRQALGQGPEFLTYFNYEAQQDKSGLPNDRFSAERPEGSISTLTIQRTEQRDSAMYRCASSPGLAGANEQFFGPGTRLTVL.

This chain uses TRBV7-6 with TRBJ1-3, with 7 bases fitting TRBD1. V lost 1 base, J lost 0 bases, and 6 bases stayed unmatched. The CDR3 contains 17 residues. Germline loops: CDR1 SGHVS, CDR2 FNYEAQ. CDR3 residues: CASSLGQGRISGNTIYF. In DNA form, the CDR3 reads TGTGCCAGCAGCTTAGGACAGGGACGAATCTCTGGAAACACCATATATTTT.

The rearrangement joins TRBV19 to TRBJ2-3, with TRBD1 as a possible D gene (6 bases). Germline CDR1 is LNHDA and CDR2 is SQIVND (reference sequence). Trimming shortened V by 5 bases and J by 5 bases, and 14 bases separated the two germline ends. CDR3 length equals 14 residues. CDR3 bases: TGTGCCAGTAGTCCTCCTCAGGGGCGAGATACGCAGTATTTT. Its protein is CASSPPQGRDTQYF.